Shown below are 9 T cell receptor beta chains from a single sample sequenced in a study of beta chain features in type 1 diabetes. The authors reverse transcribed all of the isolated RNA, so sequencing captured expressed TCRB transcripts. The method was immunoSEQ multiplex PCR; TCRdb's version includes in-frame clones alone and lacks a portion of them. The sample contains approximately 380,000 clones, more than 13% of which appear only once. Sequenced material: naive CD4+ T cells from blood. The source of these receptors is a woman aged 18-29 years in good health.

The chain combines TRBV30 with TRBJ1-1; maybe TRBD1 (5 bases). V was cut by 0 bases and J by 5 bases, with 10 bases left in between. This CDR3 spans 13 amino acids. The V gene's germline CDR1 is GTSNPN and CDR2 SVGIG (reference sequence). CDR3: CAWSVQGITEAFF. CDR3 in DNA: TGTGCCTGGAGTGTGCAGGGAATAACTGAAGCTTTCTTT.

This clone occurred a few times. The chain combines TRBV28 with TRBJ2-7, with D unresolved. In germline, CDR1 is MDHEN, CDR2 SYDVKM. V lost 2 bases and J lost 0, with 11 bases in between. This CDR3 comprises 15 residues. CDR3 sequence: CASSLGGPSSYEQYF. The DNA for the CDR3 is TGTGCCAGCAGTTTAGGTGGTCCGAGCTCCTACGAGCAGTACTTC.

This clone was counted a few times. V and J are TRBV30 and TRBJ2-7; 9 positions match TRBD1. This CDR3 region has 15 residues. V was pared by 3 bases and J by 9 bases, with 15 bases of the junction left unmatched. Germline V lookup: CDR1 GTSNPN, CDR2 SVGIG (reference sequence). Here the CDR3 DNA reads TGTGCCTGGAGGCCCCCCGGACAGGGGTATTGGGGGCAGTACTTC. It yields the protein CAWRPPGQGYWGQYF.

The chain employs TRBV9 and TRBJ2-5; D perhaps matches TRBD2 (5 bases). This CDR3 region has 16 residues. Germline CDR1 is SGDLS and CDR2 is YYNGEE. The V end lost 0 bases, the J end lost 5 bases, and 17 bases lay between the germline ends. The CDR3 spells CASSVDPARGQETQYF. The CDR3 nucleotides read TGTGCCAGCAGCGTAGATCCGGCCCGAGGGCAGGAGACCCAGTACTTC.

The chain recombines TRBV6-5 with TRBJ2-1; 10 nucleotides match TRBD2. The junction had 7 bases not matched to a gene; V was cut back by 6 bases and J by 5 bases. The CDR3 length is 15 residues. Germline assignment: CDR1 MNHEY and CDR2 SVGAGI. The CDR3 is CASRWLAGADNEQFF. CDR3 coding DNA: TGTGCCAGCAGATGGCTAGCGGGAGCGGACAATGAGCAGTTCTTC.

This clone was counted a few times. The chain recombines TRBV5-1 with TRBJ2-1; a weak D match, TRBD2 (6 bases). The V gene lost 4 bases and the J gene lost 4 bases, with 15 bases spanning the gap. The CDR3 loop spans 15 amino acids. Germline assignment: CDR1 SGHRS and CDR2 YFSETQ. CDR3: CASSVLGEAYNEQFF. The CDR3 DNA sequence: TGCGCCAGCAGCGTTTTGGGGGAGGCTTACAATGAGCAGTTCTTC.

The V and J genes are TRBV5-1 and TRBJ2-1; 10 bases line up with TRBD2. CDR1 is SGHRS and CDR2 is YFSETQ in the germline V gene. The CDR3 is 15 amino acids. Losses at the gene ends were 3 bases for V and 4 bases for J; bases not matched to a gene: 4. CDR3 bases: TGCGCCAGCAGCTCGCTAGCGGGAGAATACAATGAGCAGTTCTTC. Amino acids: CASSSLAGEYNEQFF.

This chain joins TRBV28 and TRBJ2-4; TRBD1 might be the D (6 bases). The ends were cut back, 4 bases at V and 9 bases at J, with 13 bases in the middle. CDR1 is MDHEN and CDR2 is SYDVKM in the germline V gene. The CDR3 extends over 13 amino acids. The CDR3 nucleotides are TGTGCCAGCAGTTCACAGGGTTTAGGCATTCAGTACTTC. It is translated as CASSSQGLGIQYF.

The chain has TRBV30 and TRBJ2-5; TRBD2 agrees at 9 bases. This CDR3 region has 14 residues. CDR1 and CDR2 from the germline V gene are GTSNPN and SVGIG (reference sequence). The J segment lost 5 bases and the V segment lost 5 bases, leaving 9 bases of the junction unmatched. CDR3 amino acids: CAWGLAGAWETQYF. The CDR3 bases are TGTGCCTGGGGATTAGCGGGAGCATGGGAGACCCAGTACTTC.